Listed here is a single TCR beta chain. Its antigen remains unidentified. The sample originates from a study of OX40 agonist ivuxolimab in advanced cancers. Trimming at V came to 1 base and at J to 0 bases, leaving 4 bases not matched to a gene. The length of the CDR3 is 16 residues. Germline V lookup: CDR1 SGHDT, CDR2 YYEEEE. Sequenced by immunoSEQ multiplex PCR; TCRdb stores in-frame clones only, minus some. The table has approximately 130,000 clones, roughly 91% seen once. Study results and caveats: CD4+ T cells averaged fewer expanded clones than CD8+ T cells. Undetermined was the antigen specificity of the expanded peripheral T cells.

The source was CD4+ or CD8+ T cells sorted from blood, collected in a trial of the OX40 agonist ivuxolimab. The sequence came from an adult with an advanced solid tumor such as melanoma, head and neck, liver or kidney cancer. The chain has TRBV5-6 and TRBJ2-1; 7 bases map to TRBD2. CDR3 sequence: CASSLTSASSYNEQFF. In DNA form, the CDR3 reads TGTGCCAGCAGCTTGACTAGCGCGAGCTCCTACAATGAGCAGTTCTTC.